This T cell receptor (beta chain) originates from a study of cytomegalovirus exposure and HLA in healthy donors. Turning to the study itself: There were about 85 million unique TCRs (from HLA-typed donors) in an early data release.

Germline values: CDR1 SGHTA, CDR2 FQGNSA. Losses at the gene ends were 1 base for V and 10 bases for J; bases not matched to a gene: 11. The CDR3 spans 17 residues. Study-wide points: Associated with cytomegalovirus, according to the listing, were around 170 TCR beta chains. Immune exposure information comprised only CMV serostatus.

The PCR employed 60 Vbeta primers together with 13 Jbeta primers. Libraries were prepared by immunoSEQ multiplex PCR; TCRdb keeps only in-frame clonotypes and omits some of them. The sample holds 150,000 to 200,000 clones; around 88% are singletons and the top ten take around 0.85%. Though probably carrying unrecorded immune exposures, donors were nominally healthy at sampling. Comment on this clone: Its antigen remains unknown.

The TCR originated in a woman under 40 in good health and CMV-seronegative. V and J are TRBV7-2 and TRBJ2-2; TRBD2 matches at 11 bases. The specimen sequenced was PBMCs. Here the CDR3 reads CASSLGVLAGGRKELFF. DNA for the CDR3: TGTGCCAGCAGCTTAGGAGTGTTAGCGGGGGGGCGAAAGGAGCTGTTTTTT.